The entry below describes one T cell receptor (beta chain). Its antigen is currently unknown. The protocol was immunoSEQ multiplex PCR, while the TCRdb copy is restricted to in-frame clones and leaves out a portion. The sample yields about 150,000 clones, 75% to 90% seen once. The sample comes from a study of cytomegalovirus exposure and HLA in healthy donors. The junction had 9 bases not matched to a gene; V was cut back by 0 bases and J by 6 bases. Germline assignment: CDR1 SEHNR and CDR2 FQNEAQ (reference sequence). The CDR3 spans 16 residues. Study-wide findings and caveats: As was reported, the classifier diagnosed cytomegalovirus status with high specificity and sensitivity.

The TCR was taken from a young man in good health and CMV-seropositive. The sequenced sample consisted of PBMCs. V gene TRBV7-9 combines with J gene TRBJ2-3, with 7 bases that match TRBD2. CDR3 in DNA: TGTGCCAGCAGCTTAGCGCAGAGCGGGGAACGTGATACGCAGTATTTT. It encodes CASSLAQSGERDTQYF.